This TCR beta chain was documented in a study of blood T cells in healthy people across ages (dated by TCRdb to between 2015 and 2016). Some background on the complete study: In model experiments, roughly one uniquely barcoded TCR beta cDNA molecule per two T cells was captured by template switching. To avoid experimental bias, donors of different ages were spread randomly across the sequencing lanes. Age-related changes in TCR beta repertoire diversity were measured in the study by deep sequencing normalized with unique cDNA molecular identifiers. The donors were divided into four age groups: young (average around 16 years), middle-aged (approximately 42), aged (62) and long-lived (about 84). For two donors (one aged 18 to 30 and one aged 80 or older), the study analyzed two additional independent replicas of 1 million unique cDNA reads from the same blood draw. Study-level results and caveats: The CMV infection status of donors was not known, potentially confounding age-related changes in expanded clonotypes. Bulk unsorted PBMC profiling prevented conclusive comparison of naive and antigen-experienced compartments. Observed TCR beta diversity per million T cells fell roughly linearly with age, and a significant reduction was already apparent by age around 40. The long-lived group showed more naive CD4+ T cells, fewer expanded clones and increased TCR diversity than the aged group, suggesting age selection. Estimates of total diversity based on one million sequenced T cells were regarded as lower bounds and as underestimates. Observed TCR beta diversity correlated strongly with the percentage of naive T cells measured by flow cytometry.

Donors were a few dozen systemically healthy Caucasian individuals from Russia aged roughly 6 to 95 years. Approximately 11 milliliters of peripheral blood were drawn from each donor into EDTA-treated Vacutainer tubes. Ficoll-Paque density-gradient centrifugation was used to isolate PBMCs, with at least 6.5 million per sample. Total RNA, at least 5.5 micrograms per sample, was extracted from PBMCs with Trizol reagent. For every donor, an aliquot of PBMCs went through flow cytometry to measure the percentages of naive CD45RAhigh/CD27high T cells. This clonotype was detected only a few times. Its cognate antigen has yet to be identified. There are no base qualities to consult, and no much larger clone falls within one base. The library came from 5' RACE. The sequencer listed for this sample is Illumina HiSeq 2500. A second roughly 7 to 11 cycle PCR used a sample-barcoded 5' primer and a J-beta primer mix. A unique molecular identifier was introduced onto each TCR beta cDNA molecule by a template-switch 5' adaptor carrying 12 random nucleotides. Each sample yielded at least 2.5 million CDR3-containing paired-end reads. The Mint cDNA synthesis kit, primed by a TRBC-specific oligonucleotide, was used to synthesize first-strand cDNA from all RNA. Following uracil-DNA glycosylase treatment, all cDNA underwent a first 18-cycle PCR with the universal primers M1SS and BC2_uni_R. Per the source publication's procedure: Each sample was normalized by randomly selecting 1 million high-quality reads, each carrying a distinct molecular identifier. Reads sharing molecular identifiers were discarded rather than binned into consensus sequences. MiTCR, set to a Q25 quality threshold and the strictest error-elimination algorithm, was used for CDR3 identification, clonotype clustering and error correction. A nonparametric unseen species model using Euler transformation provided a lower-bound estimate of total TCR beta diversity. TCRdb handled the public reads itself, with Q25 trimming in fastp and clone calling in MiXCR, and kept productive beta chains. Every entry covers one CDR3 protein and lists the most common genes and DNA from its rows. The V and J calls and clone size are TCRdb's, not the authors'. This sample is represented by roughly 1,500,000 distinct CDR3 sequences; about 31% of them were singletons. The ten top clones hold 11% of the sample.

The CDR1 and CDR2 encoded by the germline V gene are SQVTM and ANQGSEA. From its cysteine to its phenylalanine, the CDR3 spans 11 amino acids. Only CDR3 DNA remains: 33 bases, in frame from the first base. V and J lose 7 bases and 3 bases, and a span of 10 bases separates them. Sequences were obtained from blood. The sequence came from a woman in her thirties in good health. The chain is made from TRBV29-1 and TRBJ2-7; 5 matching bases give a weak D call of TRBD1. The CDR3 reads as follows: CSAGQDYEQYF. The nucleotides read TGCAGCGCCGGACAAGACTACGAGCAGTACTTC.